The present entry profiles one TCR beta chain with its context. Its antigen is unidentified. This record belongs to a study of T cell responses to AZD1222 COVID-19 vaccine. Findings and limits, study-wide: None of the repertoires were sampled until the peak T cell response had passed. It should be noted that donors were predominantly white British and more often female, and clonal diversity was possibly underestimated.

The CDR3 is made up of 13 amino acids. Trimming stripped 1 base from V and 6 bases from J, with 8 bases between. The protocol was immunoSEQ multiplex PCR, while the TCRdb copy is restricted to in-frame clones and leaves out a portion. The profile shows about 140,000 clones, around 93% of them singletons. The chain links TRBV12-3 or TRBV12-4 to TRBJ2-3, with a tentative D call TRBD2 (5 bases). Specimen: peripheral blood, collected 28 days after the second AZD1222 dose. The TCR comes from an adult who received the AZD1222 COVID-19 vaccine. The CDR3 here is CASSLGTADTQYF. For the CDR3, the DNA is TGTGCCAGCAGTTTAGGGACTGCCGATACGCAGTATTTT.